These 4 T cell receptor beta chains were all obtained from the same sample, sequenced in a study of CD8 T cells in ankylosing spondylitis. In TCRdb, the 5' RACE reads were re-called with MiXCR into one record per CDR3 protein. The sample lists roughly 280,000 distinct CDR3 sequences; around 18% were seen once. The sequenced sample consisted of blood, either unsorted or a sorted T cell fraction (not recorded which). The receptors shown here come from a male donor with ankylosing spondylitis or in good health (not recorded which).

Only a few counts were recorded for this clonotype. The V gene is TRBV10-3, the J gene TRBJ1-4; D remains unclear. Trimming pared 4 bases from V and 1 base from J, leaving 13 bases between. The germline gives CDR1 ENHRY, CDR2 SYGVKD. The CDR3 spans 16 residues. The CDR3: CAISGGGSGTNEKLFF. The CDR3 DNA reads TGTGCCATCAGTGGAGGAGGGTCAGGAACTAATGAAAAACTGTTTTTT.

This clonotype has more than one count but fewer than ten. V gene TRBV5-6 combines with J gene TRBJ2-3; D is undetermined. With 2 bases removed from V and 2 bases from J, the gap between germline ends came to 15 bases. CDR1 is SGHDT and CDR2 is YYEEEE in the germline V gene. The CDR3 is 16 residues long. CDR3 bases: TGTGCCAGCAGCTTCTATGGTGGCCTAGTCACAGATACGCAGTATTTT. Its translation: CASSFYGGLVTDTQYF.

This clonotype was counted many times. The V and J genes are TRBV6-4 and TRBJ1-5; 8 bases align to TRBD1. The CDR3 covers 17 residues. The J segment lost 1 base and the V segment lost 6 bases, leaving 11 bases of the junction unmatched. CDR1 is MRHNA, CDR2 SNTAGT, per germline. The CDR3 DNA reads TGTGCCAGCAGAAGACAGGGGTTGAAGGAGAGCAATCAGCCCCAGCATTTT. Translated, it gives CASRRQGLKESNQPQHF.

This clonotype was detected ten times or more. The chain combines TRBV7-3 with TRBJ2-1; 11 nucleotides align to TRBD2. This CDR3 region has 15 residues. J lost 5 bases, V lost 4 bases, and 4 bases had no gene match. Per the germline V gene, CDR1 is SGHTA and CDR2 is FQGTGA. CDR3: CASSSRLAGNNEQFF. The CDR3 nucleotides are TGTGCCAGCAGCTCCCGACTAGCGGGGAACAATGAGCAGTTCTTC.